This TCR beta chain is drawn from a study of blood T cell repertoires in COVID-19. About the research overall: Material from acute and convalescent COVID-19 was sourced from the United States, Italy and Spain. The analysed material was cDNA or gDNA that came from T cells, B-cell-depleted T cells, or PBMCs.

Original processing methods: Reference gene primer amplification in the assay estimated nucleated cell counts. The data were produced by immunoSEQ multiplex PCR, yet TCRdb's version contains in-frame clones alone and is incomplete. The V and J calls and clone size were taken over from that table, and D and trimming were inferred from the DNA. Of over 100,000 clones in the sample, around 87% are singletons; the top ten hold roughly 14%. In germline, CDR1 is SQVTM, CDR2 ANQGSEA. The CDR3 covers 14 residues. With 3 bases clipped from V and 3 bases from J, the junction kept 3 bases outside the gene matches.

The receptor comes from a man over 45 with acute or convalescent COVID-19. The genes are TRBV29-1 and TRBJ2-1; 9 bases line up with TRBD2. The material sequenced was peripheral blood. CDR3: CSVDRGRGYNEQFF. Written as DNA, the CDR3 is TGCAGCGTTGACCGCGGGAGGGGCTACAATGAGCAGTTCTTC.